These 6 T cell receptor beta chains originate from one sample sequenced in a study of blood T cells in healthy people across ages. Sample-barcoded 5' priming and a J-beta primer mix drove a second PCR of roughly 7 to 11 cycles. TCRdb re-called the 5' RACE reads with MiXCR, one entry per CDR3 protein. This sample has roughly 1,700,000 distinct CDR3 sequences, with roughly 30% found just once. The sample consisted of blood. The source of these receptors is a woman between 25 and 40 years old in good health.

The chain joins TRBV2 to TRBJ2-3; D assignment may be TRBD1 or TRBD2 (5 bases each). Trimming removed 3 bases from V and 3 bases from J, with 10 bases in between. The CDR3 loop spans 14 amino acids. Germline V gives CDR1 SNHLY, CDR2 FYNNEI. This CDR3 is CASSEGLATDTQYF. The CDR3 bases are TGTGCCAGCAGTGAGGGGCTAGCTACAGATACGCAGTATTTT.

Turning to this clonotype: A read error may explain this, as a much larger clone is one base away. The V and J genes are TRBV6-6 and TRBJ1-2, with D hard to call. The CDR3 covers 13 residues. The germline V and J ends were trimmed by 2 bases and 8 bases, with 12 bases remaining between them. Looked up from germline, CDR1 is MNHNY and CDR2 is SVGAGI (reference sequence). CDR3 in amino acids: CASSYERGYGYTF. The CDR3 DNA reads TGTGCCAGCAGTTACGAAAGAGGTTACGGCTACACCTTC.

The rearrangement joins TRBV18 to TRBJ2-1; tentatively, D is TRBD1 (5 bases). Trimming cost V 3 bases and J 4 bases, with 13 bases left between them. The CDR3 is 15 amino acids. Germline-derived CDR1 and CDR2 are KGHSH and LQKENI. CDR3 DNA: TGTGCCAGCTCACCCAGACAGTCAGAATACAATGAGCAGTTCTTC. As protein: CASSPRQSEYNEQFF.

In its sample, this clonotype was seen a few times. The rearrangement joins TRBV6-5 to TRBJ2-7; D ambiguous. Trimming took off 7 bases at V and 2 bases at J, with 15 bases between the two ends. Germline V gene sequence: CDR1 MNHEY, CDR2 SVGAGI. CDR3 length: 14 amino acids. Here the CDR3 DNA reads TGTGCCAGCACCCCGGACGGAAAAACCTACGAGCAGTACTTC. Translation gives CASTPDGKTYEQYF.

Note on this clonotype: Mismatch with germline at one junction end may stem from a read error. This rearrangement joins TRBV4-2 to TRBJ2-3; TRBD2 aligns across 13 bases. The CDR3 has 16 amino acids. Germline V gives CDR1 LGHNA, CDR2 YNFKEQ. The CDR3, as DNA: TGTACCAGCAGCCAAGAAGGACTAGCGGGAGCAGATACGCAGTATTTT. It yields the protein CTSSQEGLAGADTQYF.

This clonotype was seen ten or more times. This chain uses TRBV3-1 with TRBJ2-7; either TRBD1 or TRBD2 may supply D (5 bases each). Trimming stripped 4 bases from V and 4 bases from J, with 14 bases between. This CDR3 spans 14 amino acids. Germline CDR1 LGHDT, CDR2 YNNKEL (reference sequence). CDR3 sequence reads: CASSRGTGYYEQYF. In DNA, the CDR3 is TGTGCCAGCAGCCGAGGGACGGGATATTACGAGCAGTACTTC.